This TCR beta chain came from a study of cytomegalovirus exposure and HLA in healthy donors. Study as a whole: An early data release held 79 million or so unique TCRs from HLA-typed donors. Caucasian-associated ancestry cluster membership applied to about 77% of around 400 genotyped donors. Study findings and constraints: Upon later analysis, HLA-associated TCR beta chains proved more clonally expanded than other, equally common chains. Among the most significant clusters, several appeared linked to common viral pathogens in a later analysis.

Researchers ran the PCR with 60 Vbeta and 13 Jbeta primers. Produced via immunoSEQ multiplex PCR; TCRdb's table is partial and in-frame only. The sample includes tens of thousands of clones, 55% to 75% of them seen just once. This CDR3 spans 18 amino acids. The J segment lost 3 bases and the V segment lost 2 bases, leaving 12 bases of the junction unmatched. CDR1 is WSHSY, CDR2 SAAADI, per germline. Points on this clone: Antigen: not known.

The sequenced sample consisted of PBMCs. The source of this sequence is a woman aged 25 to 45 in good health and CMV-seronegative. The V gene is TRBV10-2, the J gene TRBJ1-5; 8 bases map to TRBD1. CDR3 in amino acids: CASSERRTGLNYNQPQHF. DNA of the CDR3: TGCGCCAGCAGTGAGAGGCGGACAGGGCTTAACTACAATCAGCCCCAGCATTTT.